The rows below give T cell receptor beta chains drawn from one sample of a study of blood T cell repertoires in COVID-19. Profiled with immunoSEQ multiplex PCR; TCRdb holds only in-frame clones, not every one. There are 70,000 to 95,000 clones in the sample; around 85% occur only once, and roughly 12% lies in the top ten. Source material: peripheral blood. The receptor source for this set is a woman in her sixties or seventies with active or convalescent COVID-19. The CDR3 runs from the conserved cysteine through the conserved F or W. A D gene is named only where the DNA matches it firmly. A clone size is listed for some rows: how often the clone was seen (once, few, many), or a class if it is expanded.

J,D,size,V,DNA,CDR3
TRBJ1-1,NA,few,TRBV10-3,TGTGCCATCAGTGAGCCGGCTGTCCGGGGGAACACTGAAGCTTTCTTT,CAISEPAVRGNTEAFF
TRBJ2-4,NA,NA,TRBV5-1,TGCGCCAGCAGCGGGGGGACAGAGGGCAACATTCAGTACTTC,CASSGGTEGNIQYF
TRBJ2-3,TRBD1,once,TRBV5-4,TGTGCCAGCAGCCCCGGGACAGGGCTTACAGATACGCAGTATTTT,CASSPGTGLTDTQYF
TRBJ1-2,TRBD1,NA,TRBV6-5,TGTGCCAGCAGAAACAGGGGAAACTATGGCTACACCTTC,CASRNRGNYGYTF
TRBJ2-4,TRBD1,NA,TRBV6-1,TGTGCCAGCAGTGAAGTAGACAGGGGGCTCGGGTCCAAAAACATTCAGTACTTC,CASSEVDRGLGSKNIQYF
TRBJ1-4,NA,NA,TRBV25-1,TGTGCCAGCAGTGAAAGATTTCCTAGGGGAAAACTGTTTTTT,CASSERFPRGKLFF
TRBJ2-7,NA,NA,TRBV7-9,TGTGCCAGCAGCTCGAGACACACATCGTCCGAGCAGTACTTC,CASSSRHTSSEQYF
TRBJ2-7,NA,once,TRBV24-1,TGTGCCACCAGTGATAATTCTCGGTCGGGAAATGGCGAGCAGTACTTC,CATSDNSRSGNGEQYF
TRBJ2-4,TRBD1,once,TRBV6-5,TGTGCCAGCAAAGGGACAGGGTACAACATTCAGTACTTC,CASKGTGYNIQYF
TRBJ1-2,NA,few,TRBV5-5,TGTGCCAGCAGCTTGGAAAGCTTTAACTATGGCTACACCTTC,CASSLESFNYGYTF
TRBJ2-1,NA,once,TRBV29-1,TGCAGCGTTGAAGATCGTAGGGGAACCAAATACAATGAGCAGTTCTTC,CSVEDRRGTKYNEQFF
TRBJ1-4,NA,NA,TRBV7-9,TGTGCCAGCAGCTTATCCGGGAATGAAAAACTGTTTTTT,CASSLSGNEKLFF
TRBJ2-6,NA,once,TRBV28,TGTGCCAGCAGATGGGGAGGTGGGGCCAACGTCCTGACTTTC,CASRWGGGANVLTF
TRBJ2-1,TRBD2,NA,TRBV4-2,TGTGCCAGCAGCCCATATATGGGCGGGGGAACCTACAATGAGCAGTTCTTC,CASSPYMGGGTYNEQFF
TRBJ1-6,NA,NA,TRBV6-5,TGTGCCAGCAGTTACGGCAGGGTCCATGGTTCACCCCTCCACTTT,CASSYGRVHGSPLHF
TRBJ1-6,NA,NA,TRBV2,TGTGCCAGCAGTACAGGGAGCTCCTATAATTCACCCCTCCACTTT,CASSTGSSYNSPLHF
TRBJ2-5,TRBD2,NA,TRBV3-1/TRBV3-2,TGTGCCAGCAGCCAAAGAATAGCGGGGGGGAGGGAGACCCAGTACTTC,CASSQRIAGGRETQYF
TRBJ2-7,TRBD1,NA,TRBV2,TGTGCCAGCAAGGTGGGGACAGGGGTTGGGTACGAGCAGTACTTC,CASKVGTGVGYEQYF
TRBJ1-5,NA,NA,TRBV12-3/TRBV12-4,TGTGCCAGCAGACGGGGGGCTTGGCAGCCCCAGCATTTT,CASRRGAWQPQHF
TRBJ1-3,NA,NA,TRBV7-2,TGTGCCAGCAGCTTAGGGGCTTTAGGAAACACCATATATTTT,CASSLGALGNTIYF
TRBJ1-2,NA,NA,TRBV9,TGTGCCAGCAGCGTAGTTCAGGGTTGGGATTATGGCTACACCTTC,CASSVVQGWDYGYTF
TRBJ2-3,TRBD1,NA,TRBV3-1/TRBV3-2,TGTGCCAGCAGCCAAGGTGGAGGGACAGGGTTTTCAGATACGCAGTATTTT,CASSQGGGTGFSDTQYF
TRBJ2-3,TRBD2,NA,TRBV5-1,TGCGCCAGCAGCTTGGTGTTAGCGGGGTCTTCAGATACGCAGTATTTT,CASSLVLAGSSDTQYF
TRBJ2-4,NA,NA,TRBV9,TGTGCCAGCAGCGCAACCGGGACTTTCAACATTCAGTACTTC,CASSATGTFNIQYF
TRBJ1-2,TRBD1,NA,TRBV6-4,TGTGCCAGCAGTGGACGGGACAGGGGGGACTATGGCTACACCTTC,CASSGRDRGDYGYTF
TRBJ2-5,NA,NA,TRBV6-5,TGTGCCGGCAGTTTATTTCCGGGAACCCAGTACTTC,CAGSLFPGTQYF
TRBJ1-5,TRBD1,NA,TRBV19,TGTGCCAGTAGTATAGGAGACAGGGGGAACAATCAGCCCCAGCATTTT,CASSIGDRGNNQPQHF
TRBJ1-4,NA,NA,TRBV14,TGTGCCAGCAGCCAAGAATATGGGCTCGGACTGTTTTTT,CASSQEYGLGLFF
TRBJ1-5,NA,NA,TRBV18,TGTGCCAGCTCACCAAATCCGTTTCAGCCCCAGCATTTT,CASSPNPFQPQHF
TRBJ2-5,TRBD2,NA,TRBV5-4,TGTGCCAGCAGCGGGCGGAGCGGGGGGGCCATGGAGACCCAGTACTTC,CASSGRSGGAMETQYF
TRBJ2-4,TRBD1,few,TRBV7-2,TGTGCCAGCAGCCCAACAGGGGGCAGGGACATTCAGTACTTC,CASSPTGGRDIQYF
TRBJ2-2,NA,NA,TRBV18,TGTGCCAGCTCCCCTGGGGGCGCGTCGTCCACCGGGGAGCTGTTTTTT,CASSPGGASSTGELFF
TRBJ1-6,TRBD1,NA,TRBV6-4,TGTGCCAGCAGTGTTTCCGGGACAGGGCCCTCACCCCTCCACTTT,CASSVSGTGPSPLHF
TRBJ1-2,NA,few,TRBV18,TGTGCCAGCTCACCACTACCTACGGCTCGGGGGGTTGGCTACACCTTC,CASSPLPTARGVGYTF
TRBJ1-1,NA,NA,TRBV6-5,TGTGCCAGCAGTCGGCTGGGGGGGGCTAAGACTGAAGCTTTCTTT,CASSRLGGAKTEAFF
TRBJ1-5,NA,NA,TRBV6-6,TGTGCCACATCGACAGATTATAGCAATCAGCCCCAGCATTTT,CATSTDYSNQPQHF
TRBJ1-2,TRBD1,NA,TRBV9,TGTGCCAGCAGCCTTAACCGACAGGGGTGGGCCTATGGCTACACCTTC,CASSLNRQGWAYGYTF
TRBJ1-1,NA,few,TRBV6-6,TGTGCCAGCAGCATTACTACAGGGGAAGCTTTCTTT,CASSITTGEAFF